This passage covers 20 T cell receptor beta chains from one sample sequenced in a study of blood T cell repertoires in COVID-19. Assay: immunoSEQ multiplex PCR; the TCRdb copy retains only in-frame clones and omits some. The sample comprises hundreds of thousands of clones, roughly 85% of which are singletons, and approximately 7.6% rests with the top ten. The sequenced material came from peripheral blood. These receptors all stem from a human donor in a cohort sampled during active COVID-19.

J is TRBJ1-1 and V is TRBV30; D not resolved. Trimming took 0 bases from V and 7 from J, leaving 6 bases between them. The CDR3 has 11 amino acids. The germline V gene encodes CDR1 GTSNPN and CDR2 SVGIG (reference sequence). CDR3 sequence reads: CAWSVEREAFF. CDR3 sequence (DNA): TGTGCCTGGAGTGTGGAGCGTGAAGCTTTCTTT.

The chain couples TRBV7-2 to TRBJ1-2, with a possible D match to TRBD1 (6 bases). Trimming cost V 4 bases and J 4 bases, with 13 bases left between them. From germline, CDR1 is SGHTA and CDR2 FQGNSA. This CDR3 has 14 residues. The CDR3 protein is CASSSREGGYGYTF. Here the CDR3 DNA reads TGTGCCAGCAGCTCAAGGGAAGGGGGCTATGGCTACACCTTC.

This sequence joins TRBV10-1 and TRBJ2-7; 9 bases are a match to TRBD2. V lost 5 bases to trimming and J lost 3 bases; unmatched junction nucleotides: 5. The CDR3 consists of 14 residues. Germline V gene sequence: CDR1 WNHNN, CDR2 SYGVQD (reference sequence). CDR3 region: CASSPSGILYEQYF. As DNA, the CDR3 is TGCGCCAGCAGTCCTAGCGGGATCCTCTACGAGCAGTACTTC.

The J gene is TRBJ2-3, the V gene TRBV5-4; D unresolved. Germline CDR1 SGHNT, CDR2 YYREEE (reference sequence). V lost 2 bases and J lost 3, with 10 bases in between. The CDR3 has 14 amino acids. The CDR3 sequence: CASSFGGQTDTQYF. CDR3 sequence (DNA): TGTGCCAGCAGCTTCGGCGGTCAGACAGATACGCAGTATTTT.

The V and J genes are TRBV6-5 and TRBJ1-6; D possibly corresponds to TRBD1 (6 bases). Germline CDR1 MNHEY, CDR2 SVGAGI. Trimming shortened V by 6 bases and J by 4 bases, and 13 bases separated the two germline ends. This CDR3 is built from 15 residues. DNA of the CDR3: TGTGCCAGCAGCTCATTTGGACAGTATAATTCACCCCTCCACTTT. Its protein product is CASSSFGQYNSPLHF.

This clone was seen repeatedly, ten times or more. This CDR3 reads CASSVEGLAGGNEQFF. The CDR3 nucleotides are TGTGCCAGCAGTGTAGAGGGACTAGCGGGCGGCAATGAGCAGTTCTTC. The J gene is TRBJ2-1, the V gene TRBV6-4; 12 nucleotides align to TRBD2. This CDR3 spans 16 amino acids. Germline V gives CDR1 MRHNA, CDR2 SNTAGT. Losses at the gene ends were 4 bases for V and 6 bases for J; bases not matched to a gene: 7.

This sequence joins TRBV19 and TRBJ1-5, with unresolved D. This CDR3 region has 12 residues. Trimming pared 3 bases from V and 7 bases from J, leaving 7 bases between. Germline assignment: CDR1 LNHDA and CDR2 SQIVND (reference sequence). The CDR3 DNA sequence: TGTGCCAGTAGTATGTACGGGCAGCCCCAGCATTTT. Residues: CASSMYGQPQHF. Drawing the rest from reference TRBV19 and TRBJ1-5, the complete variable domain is DGGITQSPKYLFRKEGQNVTLSCEQNLNHDAMYWYRQDPGQGLRLIYYSQIVNDFQKGDIAEGYSVSREKKESFPLTVTSAQKNPTAFYLCASSMYGQPQHFGDGTRLSIL.

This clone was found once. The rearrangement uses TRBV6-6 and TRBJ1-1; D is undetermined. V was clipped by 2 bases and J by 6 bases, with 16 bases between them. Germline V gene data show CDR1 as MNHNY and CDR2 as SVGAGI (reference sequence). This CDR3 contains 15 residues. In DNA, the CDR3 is TGTGCCAGCAGTTACCCCCACAGAGTTGGTTCTGAAGCTTTCTTT. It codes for CASSYPHRVGSEAFF.

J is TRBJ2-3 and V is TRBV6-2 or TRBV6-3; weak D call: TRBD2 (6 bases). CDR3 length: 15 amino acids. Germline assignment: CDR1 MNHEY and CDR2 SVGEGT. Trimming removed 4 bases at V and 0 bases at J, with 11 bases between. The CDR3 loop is CASSFRGFSTDTQYF. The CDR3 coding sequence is TGTGCCAGCAGTTTTCGGGGGTTTAGCACAGATACGCAGTATTTT.

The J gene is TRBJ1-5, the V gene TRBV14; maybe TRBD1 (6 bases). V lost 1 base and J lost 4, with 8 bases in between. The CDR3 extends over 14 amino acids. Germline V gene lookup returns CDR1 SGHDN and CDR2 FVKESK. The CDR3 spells CASSQAQGNQPQHF. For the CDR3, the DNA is TGTGCCAGCAGCCAAGCCCAGGGGAATCAGCCCCAGCATTTT.

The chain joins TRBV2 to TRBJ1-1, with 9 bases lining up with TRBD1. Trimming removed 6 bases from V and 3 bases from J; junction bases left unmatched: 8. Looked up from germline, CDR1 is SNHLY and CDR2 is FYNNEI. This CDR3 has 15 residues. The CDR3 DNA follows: TGTGCCAGCAGGAAATGGACAGGGGACGACACTGAAGCTTTCTTT. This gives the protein CASRKWTGDDTEAFF.

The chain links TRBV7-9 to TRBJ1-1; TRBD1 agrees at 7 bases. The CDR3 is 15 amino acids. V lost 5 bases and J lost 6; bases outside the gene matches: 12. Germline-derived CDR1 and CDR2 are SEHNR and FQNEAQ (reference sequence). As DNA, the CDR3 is TGTGCCAGCAGCATGGGAGACCAAACAGGGGCTGAAGCTTTCTTT. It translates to CASSMGDQTGAEAFF.

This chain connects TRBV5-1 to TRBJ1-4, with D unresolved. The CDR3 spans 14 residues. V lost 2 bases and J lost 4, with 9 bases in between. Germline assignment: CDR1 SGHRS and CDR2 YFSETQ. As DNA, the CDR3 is TGCGCCAGCAGCTTTGAGAGGATTAATGAAAAACTGTTTTTT. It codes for CASSFERINEKLFF.

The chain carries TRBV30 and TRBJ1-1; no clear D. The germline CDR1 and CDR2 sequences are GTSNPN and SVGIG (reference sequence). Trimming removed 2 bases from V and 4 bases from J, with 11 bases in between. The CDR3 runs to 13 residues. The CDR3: CAWSRGYGTEAFF. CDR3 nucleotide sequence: TGTGCCTGGAGTCGAGGGTATGGCACTGAAGCTTTCTTT.

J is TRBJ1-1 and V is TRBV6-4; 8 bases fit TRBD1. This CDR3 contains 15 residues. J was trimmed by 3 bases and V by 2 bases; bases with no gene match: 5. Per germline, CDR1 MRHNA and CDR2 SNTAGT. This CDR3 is CASSDDGRGHTEAFF. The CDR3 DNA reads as TGTGCCAGCAGTGACGATGGCAGGGGGCACACTGAAGCTTTCTTT.

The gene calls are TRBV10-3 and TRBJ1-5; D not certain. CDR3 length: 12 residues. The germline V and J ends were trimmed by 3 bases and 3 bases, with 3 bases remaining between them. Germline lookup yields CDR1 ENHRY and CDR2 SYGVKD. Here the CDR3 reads CAISDHNQPQHF. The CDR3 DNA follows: TGTGCCATCAGTGACCACAATCAGCCCCAGCATTTT.

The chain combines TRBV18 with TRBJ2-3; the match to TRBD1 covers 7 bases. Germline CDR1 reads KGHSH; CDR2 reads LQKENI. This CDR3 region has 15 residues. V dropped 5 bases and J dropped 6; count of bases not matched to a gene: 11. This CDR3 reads CASSEGAAIRDTQYF. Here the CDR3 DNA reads TGTGCCAGCTCAGAGGGGGCAGCTATAAGGGATACGCAGTATTTT.

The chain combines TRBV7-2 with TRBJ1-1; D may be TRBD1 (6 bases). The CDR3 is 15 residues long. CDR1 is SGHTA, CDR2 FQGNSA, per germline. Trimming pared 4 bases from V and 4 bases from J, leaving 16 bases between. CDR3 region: CASSYIQGRGTEAFF. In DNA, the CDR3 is TGTGCCAGCAGCTATATACAGGGTCGGGGCACTGAAGCTTTCTTT.

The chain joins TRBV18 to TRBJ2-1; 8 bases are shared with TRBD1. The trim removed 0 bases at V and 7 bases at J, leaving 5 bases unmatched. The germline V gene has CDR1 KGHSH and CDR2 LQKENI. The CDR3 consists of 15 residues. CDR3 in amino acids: CASSPPGRQGNEQFF. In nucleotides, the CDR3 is TGTGCCAGCTCACCACCCGGGCGACAGGGGAATGAGCAGTTCTTC.

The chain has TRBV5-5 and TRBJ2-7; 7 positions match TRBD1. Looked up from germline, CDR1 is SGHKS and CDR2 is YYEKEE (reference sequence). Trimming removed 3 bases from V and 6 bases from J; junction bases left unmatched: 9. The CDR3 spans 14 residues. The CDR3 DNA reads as TGTGCCAGCAGCTCTTTACAGGGGAACTCCGAGCAGTACTTC. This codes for CASSSLQGNSEQYF. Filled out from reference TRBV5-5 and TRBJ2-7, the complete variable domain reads DAGVTQSPTHLIKTRGQQVTLRCSPISGHKSVSWYQQVLGQGPQFIFQYYEKEERGRGNFPDRFSARQFPNYSSELNVNALLLGDSALYLCASSSLQGNSEQYFGPGTRLTVT.